The 21 T cell receptor beta chains in this list originate from one sample, sequenced in a study of beta chain features in type 1 diabetes. Their specific antigens are unknown. Expressed TCRB transcripts got sequenced, as all isolated RNA was reverse transcribed. Generated by immunoSEQ multiplex PCR, the TCRdb table keeps only in-frame clones and is missing some. The data show 200,000 to 300,000 clones, roughly 21% seen once. Findings and caveats of the study: When Type 1 diabetes patients were examined, their TCRB CDR3s proved moderately but significantly shorter in all four CD4+ subsets.

The sequenced sample consisted of naive CD4+ T cells from blood. The receptors were sampled from a woman between 40 and 50 years old with type 1 diabetes.

This clone was found a few times. The chain joins TRBV7-3 to TRBJ2-3, with D hard to call. The CDR3 has 15 amino acids. Germline assignment: CDR1 SGHTA and CDR2 FQGTGA. Trimming removed 2 bases at V and 1 base at J, with 10 bases between. CDR3 sequence (DNA): TGTGCCAGCAGCTTATTGCAAGGAGGCACAGATACGCAGTATTTT. It specifies CASSLLQGGTDTQYF.

The chain combines TRBV7-9 with TRBJ1-1; no clear D gene. Trimming removed 2 bases at V and 0 bases at J, with 7 bases between. The germline CDR1 and CDR2 sequences are SEHNR and FQNEAQ (reference sequence). CDR3 size: 14 residues. The CDR3 region is CASSLLYLNTEAFF. The CDR3 DNA follows: TGTGCCAGCAGCTTACTTTACTTGAACACTGAAGCTTTCTTT.

This clone was seen a handful of times. CDR3 loop: CASRGLETQYF. In nucleotides, the CDR3 is TGTGCCAGCAGGGGACTAGAGACCCAGTACTTC. The J gene is TRBJ2-5, the V gene TRBV2; tentatively, D is TRBD2 (6 bases). The V end was cut by 6 bases, the J end by 4 bases, with 6 bases between. CDR3 size: 11 residues. The germline V gene encodes CDR1 SNHLY and CDR2 FYNNEI. The full variable domain, completed using reference TRBV2 and TRBJ2-5, is EPEVTQTPSHQVTQMGQEVILRCVPISNHLYFYWYRQILGQKVEFLVSFYNNEISEKSEIFDDQFSVERPDGSNFTLKIRSTKLEDSAMYFCASRGLETQYFGPGTRLLVL.

This chain uses TRBV9 with TRBJ2-6; D may be TRBD1 (5 bases). Trimming removed 0 bases at V and 0 bases at J, with 16 bases between. The CDR3 loop spans 19 amino acids. CDR1 is SGDLS, CDR2 YYNGEE, per germline. CDR3 sequence reads: CASSVEQGPKSSGANVLTF. As DNA, the CDR3 is TGTGCCAGCAGCGTAGAGCAGGGCCCGAAATCCTCTGGGGCCAACGTCCTGACTTTC.

Only a few counts were recorded for this clone. The chain combines TRBV11-1 with TRBJ1-5; D is unclear. Between the trimmed V and J ends, which lost 6 bases and 4 bases, there was a span of 10 bases. The CDR3 sequence is 13 residues long. Per the germline V gene, CDR1 is SGHAT and CDR2 is FQDESV (reference sequence). Here the CDR3 reads CASSPGLNQPQHF. For the CDR3, the DNA is TGTGCCAGCAGTCCAGGCCTGAATCAGCCCCAGCATTTT. The whole variable domain, filled in from reference TRBV11-1 and TRBJ1-5, reads EAEVAQSPRYKITEKSQAVAFWCDPISGHATLYWYRQILGQGPELLVQFQDESVVDDSQLPKDRFSAERLKGVDSTLKIQPAELGDSAMYLCASSPGLNQPQHFGDGTRLSIL.

V and J are TRBV4-2 and TRBJ2-1; 14 positions agree with TRBD2. J was trimmed by 7 bases and V by 4 bases; bases with no gene match: 6. CDR3 size: 16 residues. CDR1 and CDR2 (germline): LGHNA, YNFKEQ. The CDR3 loop reads CASSPGTSGSRNEQFF. The CDR3 DNA is TGTGCCAGCAGCCCCGGGACTAGCGGGAGTCGGAATGAGCAGTTCTTC.

This sequence joins TRBV7-2 and TRBJ2-7; 7 positions agree with TRBD2. Germline assignment: CDR1 SGHTA and CDR2 FQGNSA. V was clipped by 1 base and J by 3 bases; unmatched bases: 6. This CDR3 spans 15 amino acids. CDR3 in DNA: TGTGCCAGCAGCTTAGTGGGTGGGGGGGACTACGAGCAGTACTTC. Amino acids: CASSLVGGGDYEQYF.

This clone was found a few times. This chain links TRBV30 with TRBJ2-1; maybe TRBD1 (5 bases). V dropped 5 bases and J dropped 5 bases, with 13 bases sitting between them. CDR3 length: 13 residues. Germline values: CDR1 GTSNPN, CDR2 SVGIG (reference sequence). CDR3 protein: CAWQGQGNNEQFF. CDR3 DNA: TGTGCCTGGCAAGGGCAGGGAAACAATGAGCAGTTCTTC.

This clone was detected only a few times. This chain uses TRBV4-2 with TRBJ2-1, with TRBD2 as a possible D gene (6 bases). Germline loops: CDR1 LGHNA, CDR2 YNFKEQ. The ends were cut back, 1 base at V and 2 bases at J, with 9 bases in the middle. The CDR3 loop spans 15 amino acids. The CDR3: CASSQVGGTYNEQFF. In DNA, the CDR3 is TGTGCCAGCAGCCAAGTTGGGGGGACCTACAATGAGCAGTTCTTC.

This clone turned up a few times. The J gene is TRBJ2-1, the V gene TRBV28; D may be TRBD2 (6 bases). CDR3 length: 14 amino acids. CDR1 MDHEN and CDR2 SYDVKM come from the germline V gene. The ends were cut back, 9 bases at V and 8 bases at J, with 20 bases in the middle. The CDR3 DNA reads as TGTGCCAGTTTGACCCAACGCTGGGGGGATGAGCAGTTCTTC. It yields the protein CASLTQRWGDEQFF.

There are a few counts of this clone. J is TRBJ2-7 and V is TRBV19; a possible D gene is TRBD1 (5 bases). Trimming removed 8 bases from V and 4 bases from J, with 18 bases in between. Germline loops: CDR1 LNHDA, CDR2 SQIVND (reference sequence). The CDR3 extends over 14 amino acids. The CDR3 here is CASAFADSRYEQYF. CDR3 DNA: TGTGCCAGTGCCTTCGCCGACAGTCGATACGAGCAGTACTTC.

This clone appeared a few times. V usage is TRBV7-2 and J usage is TRBJ2-5; maybe TRBD1 (6 bases). Germline V lookup: CDR1 SGHTA, CDR2 FQGNSA. Trimming shortened V by 5 bases and J by 0 bases, and 10 bases separated the two germline ends. The CDR3 totals 14 residues. CDR3 in amino acids: CASSPRQDQETQYF. In nucleotides, the CDR3 is TGTGCCAGCAGCCCTCGACAGGACCAAGAGACCCAGTACTTC.

This clone has more than one count but fewer than ten. The J gene is TRBJ1-1, the V gene TRBV7-2, with D tentatively TRBD1 (5 bases). Germline V gene lookup returns CDR1 SGHTA and CDR2 FQGNSA. Trimming pared 4 bases from V and 3 bases from J, leaving 15 bases between. The CDR3 is 15 residues long. CDR3 residues: CASSSLGGSDTEAFF. The CDR3 DNA reads TGTGCCAGCAGCTCCCTGGGGGGGAGCGACACTGAAGCTTTCTTT.

This chain uses TRBV2 with TRBJ2-3, with 11 bases lining up with TRBD2. This CDR3 comprises 15 residues. After removal of 4 bases from V and 2 bases from J, the junction contained 2 bases not matched to a gene. Germline CDR1 is SNHLY and CDR2 is FYNNEI. The CDR3 protein is CASSASGGYTDTQYF. The CDR3 DNA reads TGTGCCAGCAGTGCTAGCGGGGGGTACACAGATACGCAGTATTTT.

The rearrangement links TRBV2 to TRBJ1-6, with D possibly matching TRBD1 (6 bases). This CDR3 spans 11 amino acids. V was cut by 7 bases and J by 8 bases, with 6 bases left in between. Germline V gene sequence: CDR1 SNHLY, CDR2 FYNNEI. This CDR3 reads CASNRDSPLHF. Written as DNA, the CDR3 is TGTGCCAGCAACAGGGATTCACCCCTCCACTTT.

V gene TRBV2 combines with J gene TRBJ1-5, with 8 positions matching TRBD1. CDR3 size: 14 residues. Looked up from germline, CDR1 is SNHLY and CDR2 is FYNNEI. Losses at the gene ends were 8 bases for V and 2 bases for J; bases not matched to a gene: 5. CDR3 residues: CASAGTGGNQPQHF. DNA for the CDR3: TGTGCCAGCGCCGGGACAGGCGGCAATCAGCCCCAGCATTTT.

This clone was seen a handful of times. V usage is TRBV18 and J usage is TRBJ2-7; 7 bases are shared with TRBD1. V dropped 2 bases and J dropped 1; count of bases not matched to a gene: 8. Germline V gene lookup returns CDR1 KGHSH and CDR2 LQKENI. This CDR3 is 16 amino acids long. The CDR3 DNA reads TGTGCCAGCTCACCAGTAACGGACAGGAGGTCCTACGAGCAGTACTTC. Translation: CASSPVTDRRSYEQYF. The full variable domain, rest sourced from reference TRBV18 and TRBJ2-7, is NAGVMQNPRHLVRRRGQEARLRCSPMKGHSHVYWYRQLPEEGLKFMVYLQKENIIDESGMPKERFSAEFPKEGPSILRIQQVVRGDSAAYFCASSPVTDRRSYEQYFGPGTRLTVT.

This clone was seen only a few times. The chain links TRBV28 to TRBJ1-1; 9 bases agree with TRBD1. The CDR3 runs to 14 residues. CDR1 is MDHEN and CDR2 is SYDVKM in the germline V gene. J lost 1 base, V lost 9 bases, and 6 bases had no gene match. The CDR3 DNA follows: TGTGCCAGTACCACAGGGGGCCAGAACACTGAAGCTTTCTTT. It codes for CASTTGGQNTEAFF.

A few counts support this clone. The chain combines TRBV27 with TRBJ1-6; 7 nucleotides align to TRBD1. Germline V gene data show CDR1 as MNHEY and CDR2 as SMNVEV (reference sequence). Germline trimming cut 6 bases from V and 7 bases from J; bases unmatched to any gene: 6. CDR3 size: 14 residues. This CDR3 is CASSRQGSNSPLHF. CDR3 nucleotides: TGTGCCAGCAGCCGACAGGGATCAAATTCACCCCTCCACTTT.

The chain uses TRBV4-1 and TRBJ1-1, with D perhaps TRBD1 (5 bases). The CDR3 consists of 13 residues. Trimming took off 6 bases at V and 3 bases at J, with 11 bases between the two ends. Germline CDR1 reads MGHRA; CDR2 reads YSYEKL. CDR3 in amino acids: CASSWGLDTEAFF. CDR3 coding DNA: TGCGCCAGCAGTTGGGGCCTGGACACTGAAGCTTTCTTT.

This sequence joins TRBV30 and TRBJ1-5, with D perhaps matching TRBD1 (5 bases). Germline V gene sequence: CDR1 GTSNPN, CDR2 SVGIG (reference sequence). This CDR3 is built from 14 residues. Trimming took off 0 bases at V and 5 bases at J, with 11 bases between the two ends. This chain's CDR3 is CAWSVSDRDQPQHF. The CDR3 DNA is TGTGCCTGGAGTGTATCCGACAGAGATCAGCCCCAGCATTTT.